The 6 T cell receptor beta chains reported below all come from one sample, sequenced in a study of cytotoxic CD8 clonotypes in ibrutinib-treated CLL. Here immunoSEQ multiplex PCR was the method, and the copy in TCRdb shows in-frame clones only, minus some. The table has tens of thousands of clones, about 76% seen once. The sample here was PBMCs, taken after 12 months of ibrutinib treatment. The receptors were gathered from a human donor with chronic lymphocytic leukemia.

V gene TRBV18 combines with J gene TRBJ2-5; weak D call: TRBD2 (6 bases). Germline V gives CDR1 KGHSH, CDR2 LQKENI. CDR3 length: 14 residues. Trimming removed 8 bases from V and 2 bases from J, with 15 bases in between. The CDR3 DNA is TGTGCCAGCACGGACGCGGGGCAACAAGAGACCCAGTACTTC. This translates into CASTDAGQQETQYF.

The gene calls are TRBV5-1 and TRBJ2-2; D call uncertain. CDR1 and CDR2 from the germline V gene are SGHRS and YFSETQ. The CDR3 loop spans 16 amino acids. V lost 0 bases and J 4 bases, leaving 13 bases between the germline ends. CDR3 residues: CASSLAGHGPTGELFF. For the CDR3, the DNA is TGCGCCAGCAGCTTGGCCGGTCATGGGCCCACCGGGGAGCTGTTTTTT. The full variable domain, with the rest looked up from reference TRBV5-1 and TRBJ2-2, is KAGVTQTPRYLIKTRGQQVTLSCSPISGHRSVSWYQQTPGQGLQFLFEYFSETQRNKGNFPGRFSGRQFSNSRSEMNVSTLELGDSALYLCASSLAGHGPTGELFFGEGSRLTVL.

This clone appeared once. The J gene is TRBJ2-3, the V gene TRBV19, with 9 bases matching TRBD2. V was pared by 3 bases and J by 6 bases, with 7 bases of the junction left unmatched. The CDR3 contains 15 residues. CDR1 LNHDA and CDR2 SQIVND come from the germline V gene (reference sequence). The CDR3 DNA is TGTGCCAGTAGTATCAGGGGCGGGAGGGTGGATACGCAGTATTTT. Residues: CASSIRGGRVDTQYF.

This sequence joins TRBV4-2 and TRBJ1-4, with 8 bases lining up with TRBD1. J gave up 7 bases and V 3 bases, and 7 bases lay outside the gene matches. Germline assignment: CDR1 LGHNA and CDR2 YNFKEQ. The CDR3 spans 15 residues. CDR3 coding DNA: TGTGCCAGCAGCCAGCCCGACAGGGGTGGTGAAAAACTGTTTTTT. It yields the protein CASSQPDRGGEKLFF.

This clone was counted only a few times. The rearrangement links TRBV27 to TRBJ1-2; TRBD1 might be the D (6 bases). Trimming cost V 10 bases and J 3 bases, with 12 bases left between them. Germline loops: CDR1 MNHEY, CDR2 SMNVEV (reference sequence). The CDR3 length is 12 residues. Here the CDR3 DNA reads TGTGCCACCAGAGGGGGGGACTATGGCTACACCTTC. This codes for CATRGGDYGYTF.

The chain uses TRBV7-8 and TRBJ2-2, with D maybe TRBD1 (5 bases). This CDR3 region has 15 residues. Trimming stripped 5 bases from V and 1 base from J, with 11 bases between. CDR1 is SGHVS, CDR2 FQNEAQ, per germline. Here the CDR3 DNA reads TGTGCCAGCAGCAGAGGACATATGAACACCGGGGAGCTGTTTTTT. As protein: CASSRGHMNTGELFF.